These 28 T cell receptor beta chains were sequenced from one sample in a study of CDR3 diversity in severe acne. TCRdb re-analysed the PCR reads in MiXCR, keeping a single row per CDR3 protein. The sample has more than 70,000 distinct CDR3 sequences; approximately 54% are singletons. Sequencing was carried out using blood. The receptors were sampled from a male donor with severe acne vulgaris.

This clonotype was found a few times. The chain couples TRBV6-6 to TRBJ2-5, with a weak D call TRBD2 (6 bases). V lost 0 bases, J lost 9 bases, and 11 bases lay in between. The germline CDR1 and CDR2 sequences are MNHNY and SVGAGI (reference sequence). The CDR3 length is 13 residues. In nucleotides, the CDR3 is TGTGCCAGCAGTTACTCGGACACTAGCCCCCAGTACTTC. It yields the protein CASSYSDTSPQYF.

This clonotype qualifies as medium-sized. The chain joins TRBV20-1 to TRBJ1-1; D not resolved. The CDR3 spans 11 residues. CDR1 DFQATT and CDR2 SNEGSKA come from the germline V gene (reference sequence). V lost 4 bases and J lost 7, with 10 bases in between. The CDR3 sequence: CSATPANEAFF. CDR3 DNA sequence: TGCAGTGCTACCCCGGCAAATGAAGCTTTCTTT.

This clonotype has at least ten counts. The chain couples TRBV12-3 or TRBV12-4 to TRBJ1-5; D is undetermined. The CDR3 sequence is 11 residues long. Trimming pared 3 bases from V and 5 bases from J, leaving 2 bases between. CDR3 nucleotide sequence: TGTGCCAGCAGTTTTGATCAGCCCCAGCATTTT. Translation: CASSFDQPQHF.

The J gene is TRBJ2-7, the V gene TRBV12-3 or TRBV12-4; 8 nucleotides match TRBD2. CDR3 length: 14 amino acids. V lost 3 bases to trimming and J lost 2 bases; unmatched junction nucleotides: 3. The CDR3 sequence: CASSFAGGAYEQYF. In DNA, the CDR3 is TGTGCCAGCAGTTTCGCGGGAGGAGCCTACGAGCAGTACTTC.

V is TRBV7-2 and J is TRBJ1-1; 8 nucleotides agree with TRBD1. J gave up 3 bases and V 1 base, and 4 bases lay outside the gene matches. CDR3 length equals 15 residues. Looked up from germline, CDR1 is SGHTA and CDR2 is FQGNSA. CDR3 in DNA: TGTGCCAGCAGCTTAGATGACAGGGGATACACTGAAGCTTTCTTT. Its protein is CASSLDDRGYTEAFF.

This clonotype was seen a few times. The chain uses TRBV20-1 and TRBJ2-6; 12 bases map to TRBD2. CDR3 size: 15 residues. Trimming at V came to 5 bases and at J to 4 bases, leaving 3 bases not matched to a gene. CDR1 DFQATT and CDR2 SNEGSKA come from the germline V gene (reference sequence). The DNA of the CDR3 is TGCAGTGCTCGACTAGCGGGAGTGGGGGCCAACGTCCTGACTTTC. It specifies CSARLAGVGANVLTF.

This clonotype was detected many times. This CDR3 is CASSPGQDSKNTEAFF. The CDR3 DNA reads TGCGCCAGCAGCCCGGGACAGGATAGTAAAAACACTGAAGCTTTCTTT. The chain links TRBV5-1 to TRBJ1-1, with 8 bases lining up with TRBD1. From germline, CDR1 is SGHRS and CDR2 YFSETQ. The CDR3 runs 16 residues. Unmatched junction bases numbered 10, after V lost 4 bases and J lost 2 bases.

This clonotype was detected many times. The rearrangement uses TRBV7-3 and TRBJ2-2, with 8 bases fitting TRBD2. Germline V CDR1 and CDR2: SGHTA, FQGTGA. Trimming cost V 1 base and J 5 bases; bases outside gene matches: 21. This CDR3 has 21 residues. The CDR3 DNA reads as TGTGCCAGCAGCTTAAGCGTCCCGGGACTAGTTGGCGGCGGCCGGACCGGGGAGCTGTTTTTT. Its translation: CASSLSVPGLVGGGRTGELFF.

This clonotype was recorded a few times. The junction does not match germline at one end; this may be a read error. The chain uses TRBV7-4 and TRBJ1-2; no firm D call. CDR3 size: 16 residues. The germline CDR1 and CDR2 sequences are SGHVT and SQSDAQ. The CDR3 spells CASGLEGGQNNYGYTF. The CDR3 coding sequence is TGCGCCAGCGGCCTCGAAGGAGGGCAAAATAACTATGGCTACACCTTC.

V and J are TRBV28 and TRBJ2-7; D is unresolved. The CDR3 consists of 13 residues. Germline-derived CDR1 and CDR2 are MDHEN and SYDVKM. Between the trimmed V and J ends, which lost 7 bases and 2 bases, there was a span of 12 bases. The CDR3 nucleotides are TGTGCCAGCACCTACAGTGGGCCCTACGAGCAGTACTTC. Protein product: CASTYSGPYEQYF.

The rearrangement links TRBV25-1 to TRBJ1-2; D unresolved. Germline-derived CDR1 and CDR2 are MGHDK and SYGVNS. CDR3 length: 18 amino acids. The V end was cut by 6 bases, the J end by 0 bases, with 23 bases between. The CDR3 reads CASSHDRVDSLANYGYTF. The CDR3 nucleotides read TGTGCCAGCAGCCATGACCGGGTCGATTCGTTAGCTAACTATGGCTACACCTTC.

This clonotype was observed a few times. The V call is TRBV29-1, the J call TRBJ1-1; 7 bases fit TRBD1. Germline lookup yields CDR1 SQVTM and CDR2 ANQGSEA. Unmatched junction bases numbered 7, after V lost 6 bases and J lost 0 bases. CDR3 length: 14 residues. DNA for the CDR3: TGCAGCGTGCCCCGGACAGGTTTGAACACTGAAGCTTTCTTT. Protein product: CSVPRTGLNTEAFF.

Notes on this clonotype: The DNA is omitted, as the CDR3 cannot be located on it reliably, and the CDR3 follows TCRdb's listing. The CDR3 here is CSVGDGSYEQYFGPVTNEKLFF. This chain joins TRBV29-1 and TRBJ1-4. Looked up from germline, CDR1 is SQVTM and CDR2 is ANQGSEA. The CDR3 contains 22 residues when both ends are counted.

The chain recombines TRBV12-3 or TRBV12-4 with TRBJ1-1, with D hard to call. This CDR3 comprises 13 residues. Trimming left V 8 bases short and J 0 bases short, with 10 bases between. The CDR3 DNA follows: TGTGCCAGCGGCATTCCCATGAACACTGAAGCTTTCTTT. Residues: CASGIPMNTEAFF.

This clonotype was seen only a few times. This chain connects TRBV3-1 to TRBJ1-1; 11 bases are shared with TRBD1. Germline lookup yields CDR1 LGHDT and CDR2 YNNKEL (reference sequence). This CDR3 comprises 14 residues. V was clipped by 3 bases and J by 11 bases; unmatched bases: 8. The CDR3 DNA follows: TGTGCCAGCAGCCAGGGAGGACAGGGGGCAGTGGCTTTCTTT. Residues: CASSQGGQGAVAFF.

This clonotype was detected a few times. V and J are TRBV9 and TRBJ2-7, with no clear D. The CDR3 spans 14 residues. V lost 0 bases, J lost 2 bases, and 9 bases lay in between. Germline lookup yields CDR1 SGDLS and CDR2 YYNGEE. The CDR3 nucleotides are TGTGCCAGCAGCGTAGGGGTGATTCCCTACGAGCAGTACTTC. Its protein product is CASSVGVIPYEQYF.

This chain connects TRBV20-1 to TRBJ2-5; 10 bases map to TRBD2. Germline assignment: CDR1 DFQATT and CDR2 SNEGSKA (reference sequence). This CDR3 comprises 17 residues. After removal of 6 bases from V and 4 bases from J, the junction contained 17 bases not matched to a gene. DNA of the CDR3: TGCAGTGCCACACCCGATAGCGGGAGGTTTAAATTAGAGACCCAGTACTTC. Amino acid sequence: CSATPDSGRFKLETQYF.

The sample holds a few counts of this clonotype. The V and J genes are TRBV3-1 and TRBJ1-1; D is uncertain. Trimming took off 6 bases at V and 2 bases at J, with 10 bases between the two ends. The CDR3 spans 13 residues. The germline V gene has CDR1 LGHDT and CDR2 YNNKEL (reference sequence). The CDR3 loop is CASSHTENTEAFF. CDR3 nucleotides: TGTGCCAGCAGTCACACAGAAAACACTGAAGCTTTCTTT.

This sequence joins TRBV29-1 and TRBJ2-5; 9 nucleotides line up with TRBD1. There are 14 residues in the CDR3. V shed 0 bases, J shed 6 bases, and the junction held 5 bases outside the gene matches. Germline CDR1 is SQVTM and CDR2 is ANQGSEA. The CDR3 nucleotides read TGCAGCGTTGAAGATCTCGGGACAGGGCAGACCCAGTACTTC. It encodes CSVEDLGTGQTQYF. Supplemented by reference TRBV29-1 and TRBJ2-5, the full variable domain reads SAVISQKPSRDICQRGTSLTIQCQVDSQVTMMFWYRQQPGQSLTLIATANQGSEATYESGFVIDKFPISRPNLTFSTLTVSNMSPEDSSIYLCSVEDLGTGQTQYFGPGTRLLVL.

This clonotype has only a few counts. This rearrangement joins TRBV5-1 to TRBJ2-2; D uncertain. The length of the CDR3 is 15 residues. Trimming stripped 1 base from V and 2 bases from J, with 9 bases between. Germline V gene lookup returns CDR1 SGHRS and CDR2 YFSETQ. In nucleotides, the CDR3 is TGCGCCAGCAGCTTGTGGTCCGATAACACCGGGGAGCTGTTTTTT. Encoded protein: CASSLWSDNTGELFF.

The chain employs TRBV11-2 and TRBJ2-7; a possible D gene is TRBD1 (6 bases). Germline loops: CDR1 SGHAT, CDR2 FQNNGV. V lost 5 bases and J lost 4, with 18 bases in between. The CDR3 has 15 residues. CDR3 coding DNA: TGTGCCAGCAGCCCCCAGGGGTCATGGGGGTACGAGCAGTACGTC. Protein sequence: CASSPQGSWGYEQYV.

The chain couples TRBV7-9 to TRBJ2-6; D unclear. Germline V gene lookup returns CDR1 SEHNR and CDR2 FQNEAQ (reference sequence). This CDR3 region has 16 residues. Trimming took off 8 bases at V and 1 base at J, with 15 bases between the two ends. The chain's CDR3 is CASRPWTLSGANVLTF. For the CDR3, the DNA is TGTGCCAGCCGCCCTTGGACGTTATCTGGGGCCAACGTCCTGACTTTC.

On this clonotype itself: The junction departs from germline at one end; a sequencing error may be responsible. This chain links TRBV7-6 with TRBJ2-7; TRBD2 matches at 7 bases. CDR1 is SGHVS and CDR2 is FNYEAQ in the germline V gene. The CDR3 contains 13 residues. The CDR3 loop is CASSLGEGYEQYF. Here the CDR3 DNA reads TGCGCCAGCAGTTTAGGGGAGGGCTACGAGCAGTACTTC.

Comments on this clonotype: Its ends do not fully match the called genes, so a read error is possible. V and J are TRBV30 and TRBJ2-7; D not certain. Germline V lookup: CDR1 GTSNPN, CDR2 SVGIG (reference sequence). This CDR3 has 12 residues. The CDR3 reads CARSGVSYEHYF. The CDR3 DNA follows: TGTGCCCGGAGTGGGGTCTCCTACGAGCACTACTTC.

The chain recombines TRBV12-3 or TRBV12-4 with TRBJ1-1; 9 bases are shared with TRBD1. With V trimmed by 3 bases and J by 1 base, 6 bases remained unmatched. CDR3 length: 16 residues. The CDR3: CASSFRTGAPNTEAFF. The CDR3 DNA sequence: TGTGCCAGCAGTTTCCGGACAGGGGCACCGAACACTGAAGCTTTCTTT.

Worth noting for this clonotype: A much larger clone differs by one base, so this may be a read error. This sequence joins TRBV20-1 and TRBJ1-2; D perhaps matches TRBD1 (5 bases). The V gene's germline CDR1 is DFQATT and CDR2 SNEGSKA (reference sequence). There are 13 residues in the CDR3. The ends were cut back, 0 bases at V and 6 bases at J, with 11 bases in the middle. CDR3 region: CSARDAGRNGYTF. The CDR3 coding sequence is TGCAGTGCTAGAGATGCAGGGAGGAATGGCTACACCTTC.

This chain's CDR3 is CASSESGTSGRGVNEQFF. DNA for the CDR3: TGCGCCAGCAGTGAGTCCGGGACTAGCGGGAGAGGGGTAAATGAGCAGTTCTTC. The V gene is TRBV10-2, the J gene TRBJ2-1; 14 bases are shared with TRBD2. V trimming: 0 bases; J trimming: 7 bases; junction bases outside the gene matches: 8. Per germline, CDR1 WSHSY and CDR2 SAAADI. CDR3 length: 18 amino acids.

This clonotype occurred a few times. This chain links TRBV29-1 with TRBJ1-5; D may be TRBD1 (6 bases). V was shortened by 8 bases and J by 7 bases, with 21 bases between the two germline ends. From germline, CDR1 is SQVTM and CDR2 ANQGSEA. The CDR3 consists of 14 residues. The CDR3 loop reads CSSAEVQGQQPQHF. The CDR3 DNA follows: TGCAGCAGTGCCGAGGTACAGGGACAACAGCCCCAGCATTTT.